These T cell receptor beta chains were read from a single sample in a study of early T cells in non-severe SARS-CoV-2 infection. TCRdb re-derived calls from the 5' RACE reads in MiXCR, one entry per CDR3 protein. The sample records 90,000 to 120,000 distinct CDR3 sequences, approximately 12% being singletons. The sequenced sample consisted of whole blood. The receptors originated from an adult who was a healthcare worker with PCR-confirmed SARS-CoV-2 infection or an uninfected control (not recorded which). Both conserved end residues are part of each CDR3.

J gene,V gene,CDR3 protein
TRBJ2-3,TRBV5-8,CASSLRLGSSTDTQYF
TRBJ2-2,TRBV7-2,CASASRRGAIGELFF
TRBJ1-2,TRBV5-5,CASSLEQGYGYTF
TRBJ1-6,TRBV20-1,CSARFEGGSPLHF
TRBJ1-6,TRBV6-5,CASRQGQGNSPLHF
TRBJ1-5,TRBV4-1,CASRRTPGDPSNQPQHF
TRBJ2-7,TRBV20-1,CSARPPGIGEQYF
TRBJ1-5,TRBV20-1,CSARRDRNQPQHF
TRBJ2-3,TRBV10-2,CASSGAPSGRADTQYF
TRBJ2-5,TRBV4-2,CASSPTSGYPETQYF
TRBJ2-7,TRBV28,CASSLHSGILYEQYF
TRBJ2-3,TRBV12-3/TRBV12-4,CASSLGVGTGHADTQYF
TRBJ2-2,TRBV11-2,CASSLEGTRTGELFF
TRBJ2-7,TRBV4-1,CASSQEKKHTYEQYF
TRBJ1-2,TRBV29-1,CSAYRVYGYTF
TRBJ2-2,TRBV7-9,CASSLRGINTGELFF
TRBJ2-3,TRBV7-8,CASSYGSEDTQYF
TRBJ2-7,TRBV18,CASQDGLRYEQYF
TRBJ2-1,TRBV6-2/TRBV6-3,CASTDSGTLSGSYNEQFF
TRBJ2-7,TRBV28,CASTSPTGSSYEQYF
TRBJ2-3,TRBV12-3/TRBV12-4,CASTLRGGRSTDTQYF
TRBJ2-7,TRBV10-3,CAITGEQYF
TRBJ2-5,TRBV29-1,CSSRLAGEGAQYF
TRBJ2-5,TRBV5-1,CASSPMYREETQYF
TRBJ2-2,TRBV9,CASSVVQTGELFF
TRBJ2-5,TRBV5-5,CASSLDGKETQYF
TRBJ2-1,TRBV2,CASSDGLYNEQFF
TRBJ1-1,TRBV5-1,CASSLERLGTEAFF
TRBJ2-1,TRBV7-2,CASSLATGRPNNEQFF
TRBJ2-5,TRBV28,CASSLTSGRRLLETQYF
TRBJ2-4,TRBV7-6,CASSLGRGENIQYF
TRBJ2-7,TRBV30,CAWSVSSGIYEQYF
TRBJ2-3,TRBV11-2,CASSYGDRDTQYF
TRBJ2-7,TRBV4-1,CASSQDSPYEQYF
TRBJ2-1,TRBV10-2,CASSEFSGGGQFF
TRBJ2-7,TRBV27,CASSTGARVYEQYF
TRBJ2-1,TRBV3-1,CASTRSEGGSYNEQFF
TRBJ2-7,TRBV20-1,CSAGRRAEGEQYF
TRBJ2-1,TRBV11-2,CASRGFILASSYNEQFF
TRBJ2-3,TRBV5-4,CASSLDGDRTDTQYF
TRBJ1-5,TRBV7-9,CASSVDRDQPQHF
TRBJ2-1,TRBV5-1,CASSSSTSVYNEQFF
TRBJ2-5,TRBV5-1,CASSSLGGTQETQYF
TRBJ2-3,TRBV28,CASRSGVTQYF